This entry concerns a single T cell receptor beta chain. The sample originates from a study of OX40 agonist ivuxolimab in advanced cancers. About the study: Patient treatment consisted of intravenous ivuxolimab administration every 2 weeks at 0.01 to 10 mg/kg. The group had a mean age of roughly 56 years, ranged from roughly 23 to 90, and was 82.7% male.

Clones were read by immunoSEQ multiplex PCR, and TCRdb kept only the in-frame ones, dropping some. The top ten clones hold about 0.3% of a sample with roughly 70,000 clones, 91% of them seen once. This CDR3 has 13 residues. The V and J ends lost 0 bases and 3 bases respectively, with 6 bases between them. From germline, CDR1 is SGHRS and CDR2 YFSETQ. This clonotype was obtained from an adult with an advanced solid tumor such as melanoma, head and neck, liver or kidney cancer. The V and J genes are TRBV5-1 and TRBJ1-1, with D uncertain. The sequenced sample was CD4+ or CD8+ T cells sorted from blood, obtained in a trial of the OX40 agonist ivuxolimab. CDR3 nucleotide sequence: TGCGCCAGCAGCTTGGCCGCGGACACTGAAGCTTTCTTT. This sequence encodes CASSLAADTEAFF.